What follows are 8 T cell receptor beta chains derived from one specimen sequenced in a study of blood T cell repertoires in COVID-19. Sequenced by immunoSEQ multiplex PCR; TCRdb stores in-frame clones only, minus some. In the table there are approximately 150,000 clones, around nine tenths of which are singletons. The sample taken for sequencing was peripheral blood. The receptors shown here come from a man aged 55 to 70 with active or convalescent COVID-19.

The J gene is TRBJ2-3, the V gene TRBV6-5, with a possible D match to TRBD2 (5 bases). Germline CDR1 reads MNHEY; CDR2 reads SVGAGI. The CDR3 contains 13 residues. V lost 6 bases, J lost 4 bases, and 11 bases lay in between. The CDR3 sequence is CASRRGFADTQYF. Written as DNA, the CDR3 is TGTGCCAGCAGACGGGGTTTCGCAGATACGCAGTATTTT.

The genes are TRBV28 and TRBJ1-5; D gene uncertain. The CDR3 is made up of 14 amino acids. V lost 6 bases to trimming and J lost 1 base, with 10 bases between them. The germline gives CDR1 MDHEN, CDR2 SYDVKM. The CDR3 spells CASRSVGSNQPQHF. DNA of the CDR3: TGTGCCAGCAGGTCAGTCGGGAGCAATCAGCCCCAGCATTTT.

The V gene is TRBV3-1 (or the pseudogene TRBV3-2), the J gene TRBJ1-3, with 10 bases identical to TRBD1. With V trimmed by 4 bases and J by 2 bases, 5 bases remained unmatched. CDR3 length: 16 residues. Germline-derived CDR1 and CDR2 are LGHDT and YNNKEL (reference sequence). The DNA for the CDR3 is TGTGCCAGCAGCCCTCGACAGGGGGCGCCTGGAAACACCATATATTTT. Translating it yields CASSPRQGAPGNTIYF.

The chain uses TRBV5-8 and TRBJ1-2; weak D call: TRBD1 (5 bases). V lost 0 bases and J lost 3, with 12 bases in between. The CDR3 has 15 residues. Germline CDR1 reads SGHTS; CDR2 reads YDEGEE. The CDR3, as DNA: TGTGCCAGCAGCTTGGCGGGGGTTAGGGACTATGGCTACACCTTC. Amino acid sequence: CASSLAGVRDYGYTF.

The V gene is TRBV15, the J gene TRBJ2-6; 8 bases fit TRBD2. The CDR3 totals 14 residues. Trimming at V came to 8 bases and at J to 0 bases, leaving 0 bases not matched to a gene. In germline, CDR1 is LNHNV, CDR2 YYDKDF (reference sequence). The CDR3 loop reads CATAGGSGANVLTF. The CDR3 coding sequence is TGTGCCACCGCGGGAGGCTCTGGGGCCAACGTCCTGACTTTC.

The rearrangement links TRBV29-1 to TRBJ2-7; 8 bases are a match to TRBD2. V lost 4 bases to trimming and J lost 5 bases; unmatched junction nucleotides: 4. CDR1 is SQVTM and CDR2 is ANQGSEA in the germline V gene. The length of the CDR3 is 12 residues. This CDR3 reads CSVGSGSHEQYF. Here the CDR3 DNA reads TGCAGCGTTGGCAGCGGGAGCCACGAGCAGTACTTC.

The chain has TRBV5-1 and TRBJ1-4; D gene uncertain. The germline CDR1 and CDR2 sequences are SGHRS and YFSETQ. The germline V and J ends were trimmed by 4 bases and 8 bases, with 18 bases remaining between them. The CDR3 runs 15 residues. CDR3 in amino acids: CASSPNTLQNEKLFF. The CDR3 DNA sequence: TGCGCCAGCAGCCCGAACACCTTGCAAAACGAAAAACTGTTTTTT.

The count of this clone is one. The chain is built from TRBV30 and TRBJ2-3; a weak D match, TRBD2 (7 bases). The CDR3 loop spans 18 amino acids. Germline CDR1 GTSNPN, CDR2 SVGIG (reference sequence). V was trimmed by 0 bases and J by 1 base, leaving 20 bases between them. The CDR3 coding sequence is TGTGCCTGGAGTGTACTCAGGACTAGTAAGGGGGGCACAGATACGCAGTATTTT. Encoded protein: CAWSVLRTSKGGTDTQYF.